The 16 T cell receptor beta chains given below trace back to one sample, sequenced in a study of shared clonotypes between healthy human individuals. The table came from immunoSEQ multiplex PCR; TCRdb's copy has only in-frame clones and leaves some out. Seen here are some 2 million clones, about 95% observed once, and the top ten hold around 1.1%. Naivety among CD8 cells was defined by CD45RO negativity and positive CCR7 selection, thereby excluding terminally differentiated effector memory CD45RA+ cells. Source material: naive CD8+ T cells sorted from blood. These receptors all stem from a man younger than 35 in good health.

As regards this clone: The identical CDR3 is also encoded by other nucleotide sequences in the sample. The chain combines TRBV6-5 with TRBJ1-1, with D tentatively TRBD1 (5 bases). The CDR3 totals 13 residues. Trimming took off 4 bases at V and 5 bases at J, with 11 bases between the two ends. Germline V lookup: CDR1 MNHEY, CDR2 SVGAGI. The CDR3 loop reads CASSLGGGTEAFF. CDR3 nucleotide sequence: TGTGCCAGCAGTTTGGGGGGGGGAACTGAAGCTTTCTTT.

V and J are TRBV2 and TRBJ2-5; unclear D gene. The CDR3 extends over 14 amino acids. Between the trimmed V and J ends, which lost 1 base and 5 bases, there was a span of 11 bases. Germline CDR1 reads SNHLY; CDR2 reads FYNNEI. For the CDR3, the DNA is TGTGCCAGCAGTGAAGAGGTCCTCAGGGAGACCCAGTACTTC. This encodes CASSEEVLRETQYF.

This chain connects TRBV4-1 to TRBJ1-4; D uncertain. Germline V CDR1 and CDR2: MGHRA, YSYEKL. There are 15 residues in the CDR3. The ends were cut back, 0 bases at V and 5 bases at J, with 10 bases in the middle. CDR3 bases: TGCGCCAGCAGCCAAGATGGTAATGAGAATGAAAAACTGTTTTTT. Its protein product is CASSQDGNENEKLFF.

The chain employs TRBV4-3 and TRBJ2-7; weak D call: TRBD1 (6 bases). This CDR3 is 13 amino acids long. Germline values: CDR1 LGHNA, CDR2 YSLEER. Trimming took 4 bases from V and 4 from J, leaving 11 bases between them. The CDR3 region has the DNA TGCGCCAGCAGCCCGGGACACCATTACGAGCAGTACTTC. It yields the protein CASSPGHHYEQYF.

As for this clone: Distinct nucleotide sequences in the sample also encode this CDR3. The DNA of the CDR3 is TGTGCCATCAGTGATAGGGCGGGCGAGCAGTACTTC. This gives the protein CAISDRAGEQYF. V is TRBV10-3 and J is TRBJ2-7; perhaps TRBD2 as D (5 bases). Trimming cost V 3 bases and J 6 bases, with 9 bases left between them. The CDR3 has 12 amino acids. Germline V gene sequence: CDR1 ENHRY, CDR2 SYGVKD.

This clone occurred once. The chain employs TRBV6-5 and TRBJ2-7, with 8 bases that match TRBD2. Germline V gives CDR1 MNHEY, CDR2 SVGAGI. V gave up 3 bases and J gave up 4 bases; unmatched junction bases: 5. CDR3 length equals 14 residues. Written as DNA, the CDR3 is TGTGCCAGCAGTTATCGGGCGGGGGGATACGAGCAGTACTTC. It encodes CASSYRAGGYEQYF.

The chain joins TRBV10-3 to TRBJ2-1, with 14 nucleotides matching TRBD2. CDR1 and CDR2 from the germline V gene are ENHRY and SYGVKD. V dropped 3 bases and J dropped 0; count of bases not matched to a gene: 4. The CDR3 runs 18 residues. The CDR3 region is CAISDGTSGGSSYNEQFF. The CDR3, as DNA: TGTGCCATCAGTGACGGGACTAGCGGGGGAAGCTCCTACAATGAGCAGTTCTTC.

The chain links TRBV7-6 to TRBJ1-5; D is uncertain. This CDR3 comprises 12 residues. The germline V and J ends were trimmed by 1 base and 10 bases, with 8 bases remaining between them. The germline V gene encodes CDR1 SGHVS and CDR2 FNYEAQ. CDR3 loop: CASSLGAGPQHF. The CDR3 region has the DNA TGTGCCAGCAGCTTAGGGGCCGGCCCCCAGCATTTT.

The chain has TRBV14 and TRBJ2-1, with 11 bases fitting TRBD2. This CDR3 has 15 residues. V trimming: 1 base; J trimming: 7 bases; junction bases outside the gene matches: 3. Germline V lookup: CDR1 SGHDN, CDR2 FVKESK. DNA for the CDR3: TGTGCCAGCAGCCAAGCTAGCGGGAGGAAGAATGAGCAGTTCTTC. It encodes CASSQASGRKNEQFF.

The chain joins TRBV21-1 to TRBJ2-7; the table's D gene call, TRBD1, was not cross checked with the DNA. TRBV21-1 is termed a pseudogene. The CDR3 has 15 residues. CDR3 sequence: CASSTGRGRSYEQYF. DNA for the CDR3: TGTGCCAGCAGCACGGGAAGGGGGCGATCCTACGAGCAGTACTTC.

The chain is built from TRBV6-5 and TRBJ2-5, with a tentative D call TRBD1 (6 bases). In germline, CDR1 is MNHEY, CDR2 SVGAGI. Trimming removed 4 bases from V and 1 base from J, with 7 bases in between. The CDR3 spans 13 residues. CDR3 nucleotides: TGTGCCAGCAGTTGGGGGCTCCAAGAGACCCAGTACTTC. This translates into CASSWGLQETQYF.

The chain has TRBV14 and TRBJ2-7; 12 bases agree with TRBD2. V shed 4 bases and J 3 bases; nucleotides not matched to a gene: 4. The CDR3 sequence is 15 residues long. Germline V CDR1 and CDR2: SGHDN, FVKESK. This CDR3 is CASSLGLAGYYEQYF. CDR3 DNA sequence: TGTGCCAGCAGCCTTGGACTAGCGGGATACTACGAGCAGTACTTC.

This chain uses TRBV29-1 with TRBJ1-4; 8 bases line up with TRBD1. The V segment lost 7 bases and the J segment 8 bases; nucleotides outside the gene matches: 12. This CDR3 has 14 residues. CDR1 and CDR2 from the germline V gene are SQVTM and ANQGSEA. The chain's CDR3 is CSAGGSGQGEKLFF. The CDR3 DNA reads TGCAGCGCGGGGGGCTCCGGACAGGGCGAAAAACTGTTTTTT.

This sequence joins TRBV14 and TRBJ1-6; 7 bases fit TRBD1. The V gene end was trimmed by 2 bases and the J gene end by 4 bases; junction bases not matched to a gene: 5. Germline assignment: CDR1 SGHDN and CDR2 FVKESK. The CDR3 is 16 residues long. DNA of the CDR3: TGTGCCAGCAGCCAAACAGGGGAATGGTATAATTCACCCCTCCACTTT. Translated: CASSQTGEWYNSPLHF.

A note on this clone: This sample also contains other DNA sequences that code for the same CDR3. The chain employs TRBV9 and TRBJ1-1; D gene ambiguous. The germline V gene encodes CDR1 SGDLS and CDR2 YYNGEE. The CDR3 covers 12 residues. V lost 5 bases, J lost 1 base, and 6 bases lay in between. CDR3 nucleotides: TGTGCCAGCAGTGAGGGGAACACTGAAGCTTTCTTT. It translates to CASSEGNTEAFF.

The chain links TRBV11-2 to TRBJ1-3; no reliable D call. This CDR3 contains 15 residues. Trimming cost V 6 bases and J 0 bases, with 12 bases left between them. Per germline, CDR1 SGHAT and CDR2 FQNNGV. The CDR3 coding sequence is TGTGCCAGCAGGCAATACGGCTACTCTGGAAACACCATATATTTT. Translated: CASRQYGYSGNTIYF.